These 32 T cell receptor beta chains share one sample of origin, sequenced in a study of blood T cell repertoires in COVID-19. TCRdb keeps only in-frame clones here, not all; method: immunoSEQ multiplex PCR. Here the sample spans 95,000 to 100,000 clones, around 85% being singletons. Sequenced: peripheral blood. The origin of the receptors is an older woman with active or convalescent COVID-19.

The J gene is TRBJ2-1, the V gene TRBV4-3; 9 bases map to TRBD2. Germline V gene sequence: CDR1 LGHNA, CDR2 YSLEER. The trim removed 3 bases at V and 5 bases at J, leaving 8 bases unmatched. This CDR3 spans 16 amino acids. CDR3 region: CASSQGLAGWDNEQFF. In nucleotides, the CDR3 is TGCGCCAGCAGCCAGGGTCTAGCGGGATGGGACAATGAGCAGTTCTTC.

The DNA for the CDR3 is TGTGCCTGGAGTGAAAGGACAGGGGGGCAGCCCCAGCATTTT. This codes for CAWSERTGGQPQHF. The rearrangement links TRBV30 to TRBJ1-5, with 10 bases that match TRBD1. Germline-derived CDR1 and CDR2 are GTSNPN and SVGIG (reference sequence). Trimming removed 1 base from V and 7 bases from J; junction bases left unmatched: 4. This CDR3 spans 14 amino acids. The whole variable domain, filled in from reference TRBV30 and TRBJ1-5, reads SQTIHQWPATLVQPVGSPLSLECTVEGTSNPNLYWYRQAAGRGLQLLFYSVGIGQISSEVPQNLSASRPQDRQFILSSKKLLLSDSGFYLCAWSERTGGQPQHFGDGTRLSIL.

The chain employs TRBV19 and TRBJ1-1; 11 bases are shared with TRBD1. CDR3 length equals 14 residues. The V segment lost 7 bases and the J segment 3 bases; nucleotides outside the gene matches: 4. Germline V lookup: CDR1 LNHDA, CDR2 SQIVND (reference sequence). The CDR3 sequence is CASKEGQGDTEAFF. The CDR3 DNA reads as TGTGCCAGTAAAGAGGGACAGGGGGACACTGAAGCTTTCTTT.

J is TRBJ1-6 and V is TRBV28; D remains unclear. From germline, CDR1 is MDHEN and CDR2 SYDVKM. This CDR3 region has 14 residues. Trimming took off 3 bases at V and 10 bases at J, with 13 bases between the two ends. CDR3 residues: CASSFPQSESPLHF. As DNA, the CDR3 is TGTGCCAGCAGTTTCCCGCAGTCGGAGTCACCCCTCCACTTT.

The gene calls are TRBV18 and TRBJ2-7; the match to TRBD2 covers 16 bases. CDR1 is KGHSH and CDR2 is LQKENI in the germline V gene. V dropped 3 bases and J dropped 5; count of bases not matched to a gene: 4. CDR3 size: 16 residues. In nucleotides, the CDR3 is TGTGCCAGCTCACCGGGACTAGCGGGGGGGCAAAACGAGCAGTACTTC. It specifies CASSPGLAGGQNEQYF.

The chain combines TRBV14 with TRBJ1-3; D gene uncertain. The V gene's germline CDR1 is SGHDN and CDR2 FVKESK. The CDR3 has 14 amino acids. Trimming pared 0 bases from V and 7 bases from J, leaving 10 bases between. DNA of the CDR3: TGTGCCAGCAGCCAAGAAGTAGTCGGGAACACCATATATTTT. Its translation is CASSQEVVGNTIYF.

V and J are TRBV5-1 and TRBJ1-2, with TRBD1 as a possible D gene (5 bases). V lost 4 bases to trimming and J lost 2 bases, with 12 bases between them. Per the germline V gene, CDR1 is SGHRS and CDR2 is YFSETQ. This CDR3 is built from 14 residues. CDR3 in DNA: TGCGCCAGCAGCCCTGGGGGGGTAAACTATGGCTACACCTTC. This sequence encodes CASSPGGVNYGYTF. The full variable domain, in which reference TRBV5-1 and TRBJ1-2 provide the parts outside the CDR3, is KAGVTQTPRYLIKTRGQQVTLSCSPISGHRSVSWYQQTPGQGLQFLFEYFSETQRNKGNFPGRFSGRQFSNSRSEMNVSTLELGDSALYLCASSPGGVNYGYTFGSGTRLTVV.

The chain couples TRBV18 to TRBJ1-1; 7 bases align to TRBD1. CDR3 length: 15 residues. Trimming cost V 4 bases and J 4 bases; bases outside gene matches: 9. Per germline, CDR1 KGHSH and CDR2 LQKENI. This chain's CDR3 is CASSLTYRQGTEAFF. DNA of the CDR3: TGTGCCAGCTCACTCACCTACCGACAGGGCACTGAAGCTTTCTTT.

V and J are TRBV19 and TRBJ2-7; possible D gene TRBD1, 5 bases. Between the trimmed V and J ends, which lost 5 bases and 2 bases, there was a span of 13 bases. The germline V gene has CDR1 LNHDA and CDR2 SQIVND (reference sequence). CDR3 length: 14 residues. The CDR3 nucleotides read TGTGCCAGTAGTGAACAACAGACAGCCTACGAGCAGTACTTC. This encodes CASSEQQTAYEQYF.

The chain employs TRBV18 and TRBJ1-6; no reliable D call. The CDR3 has 14 residues. CDR1 and CDR2 from the germline V gene are KGHSH and LQKENI. Deletions cut 5 bases from V and 5 bases from J, with 10 bases between. The CDR3 region is CASSVAVNNSPLHF. The CDR3 nucleotides are TGTGCCAGCTCAGTGGCGGTAAATAATTCACCCCTCCACTTT.

V and J are TRBV7-8 and TRBJ1-4, with D unresolved. Trimming took off 1 base at V and 8 bases at J, with 14 bases between the two ends. Germline-derived CDR1 and CDR2 are SGHVS and FQNEAQ. The CDR3 extends over 15 amino acids. The CDR3 sequence: CASSLVGLPGEKLFF. CDR3 bases: TGTGCCAGCAGCTTAGTAGGACTCCCTGGGGAAAAACTGTTTTTT.

The chain joins TRBV13 to TRBJ1-2; tentative D call: TRBD1 (5 bases). The CDR3 contains 13 residues. Germline CDR1 is PRHDT and CDR2 is FYEKMQ (reference sequence). The ends were cut back, 4 bases at V and 6 bases at J, with 12 bases in the middle. The CDR3 DNA sequence: TGTGCCAGCAGCTCCTGGGGGGGGGATGGCTACACCTTC. This gives the protein CASSSWGGDGYTF.

The chain uses TRBV4-3 and TRBJ2-3; D gene uncertain. V was cut by 1 base and J by 4 bases, with 9 bases left in between. Germline CDR1 LGHNA, CDR2 YSLEER. The CDR3 contains 14 residues. This CDR3 is CASSQVISADTQYF. The CDR3 DNA follows: TGCGCCAGCAGCCAAGTTATATCAGCAGATACGCAGTATTTT.

This clone was found a few times. The rearrangement joins TRBV30 to TRBJ1-6; TRBD1 is a possible D gene (6 bases). Germline lookup yields CDR1 GTSNPN and CDR2 SVGIG (reference sequence). The V and J ends lost 3 bases and 8 bases respectively, with 8 bases between them. This CDR3 is built from 12 residues. The CDR3 reads CAWRDSHSPLHF. The CDR3 DNA follows: TGTGCCTGGAGGGACAGCCATTCACCCCTCCACTTT.

The CDR3 bases are TGTGCCAGCAGCCAAGGGGGGGCGGGAGGCAGTGAGACCCAGTACTTC. It translates to CASSQGGAGGSETQYF. V is TRBV3-1 (or the pseudogene TRBV3-2) and J is TRBJ2-5; TRBD2 matches at 8 bases. Germline CDR1 is LGHDT and CDR2 is YNNKEL (reference sequence). The V gene end was trimmed by 1 base and the J gene end by 5 bases; junction bases not matched to a gene: 9. The CDR3 sequence is 16 residues long.

The V gene is TRBV10-1, the J gene TRBJ2-1; 11 positions agree with TRBD2. The CDR3 contains 17 residues. The V segment lost 8 bases and the J segment 1 base; nucleotides outside the gene matches: 10. Germline CDR1 and CDR2: WNHNN and SYGVQD (reference sequence). The CDR3 DNA reads as TGCGCCAGCTCCGGGACTAGCGGAACGCCGTCCTACAATGAGCAGTTCTTC. Its translation is CASSGTSGTPSYNEQFF.

The chain combines TRBV30 with TRBJ1-6, with 10 bases lining up with TRBD1. The V segment lost 7 bases and the J segment 9 bases; nucleotides outside the gene matches: 12. There are 15 residues in the CDR3. Germline loops: CDR1 GTSNPN, CDR2 SVGIG (reference sequence). CDR3 sequence reads: CASDVSGQGFSPLHF. DNA for the CDR3: TGTGCCTCGGATGTGTCGGGACAGGGGTTTTCACCCCTCCACTTT.

This sequence joins TRBV6-5 and TRBJ1-6; a possible D gene is TRBD1 (6 bases). This CDR3 contains 14 residues. CDR1 MNHEY and CDR2 SVGAGI come from the germline V gene. V lost 6 bases and J lost 5, with 11 bases in between. CDR3 residues: CASRKGQNNSPLHF. Here the CDR3 DNA reads TGTGCCAGCAGAAAAGGACAGAATAATTCACCCCTCCACTTT.

The J gene is TRBJ1-2, the V gene TRBV29-1; 8 bases map to TRBD1. Looked up from germline, CDR1 is SQVTM and CDR2 is ANQGSEA. This CDR3 region has 12 residues. V was clipped by 4 bases and J by 3 bases; unmatched bases: 1. The CDR3 reads CSVAQGDYGYTF. As DNA, the CDR3 is TGCAGCGTTGCACAGGGGGACTATGGCTACACCTTC.

This chain's CDR3 is CASSQSSGSGTEAFF. In DNA form, the CDR3 reads TGTGCCAGCAGCCAATCTTCCGGTTCTGGCACTGAAGCTTTCTTT. The J gene is TRBJ1-1, the V gene TRBV16, with no clear D. CDR3 size: 15 residues. Germline-derived CDR1 and CDR2 are KGHSY and FQNENV. V lost 0 bases to trimming and J lost 4 bases, with 12 bases between them.

The V call is TRBV5-4, the J call TRBJ1-4, with TRBD1 matching over 8 bases. CDR1 is SGHNT, CDR2 YYREEE, per germline (reference sequence). V shed 2 bases, J shed 6 bases, and the junction held 9 bases outside the gene matches. The CDR3 consists of 16 residues. CDR3 protein: CASSFGGETGDEKLFF. CDR3 DNA: TGTGCCAGCAGCTTCGGCGGCGAGACAGGGGATGAAAAACTGTTTTTT.

The V and J genes are TRBV27 and TRBJ2-3; 8 bases line up with TRBD1. The CDR3 runs to 16 residues. Trimming took 5 bases from V and 2 from J; bases not matched to a gene: 9. Germline V gene data show CDR1 as MNHEY and CDR2 as SMNVEV (reference sequence). Here the CDR3 reads CASSPRTGRSTDTQYF. The CDR3, as DNA: TGTGCCAGCAGTCCACGGACAGGGAGGTCCACAGATACGCAGTATTTT.

V gene TRBV2 combines with J gene TRBJ1-5; D may be TRBD1 (6 bases). Trimming took 2 bases from V and 0 from J, leaving 11 bases between them. The CDR3 length is 16 residues. Per the germline V gene, CDR1 is SNHLY and CDR2 is FYNNEI. The CDR3 region is CASSEHRTVSNQPQHF. Here the CDR3 DNA reads TGTGCCAGCAGTGAACACCGGACAGTTAGCAATCAGCCCCAGCATTTT.

This clone was observed a single time. The chain is built from TRBV11-2 and TRBJ2-2; 9 bases map to TRBD1. The CDR3 loop spans 15 amino acids. Germline CDR1 reads SGHAT; CDR2 reads FQNNGV. The ends lost 5 bases at V and 6 bases at J; junction bases unmatched: 7. CDR3 in DNA: TGTGCCAGCAGCCGAGTGGACAGGGGCGCCGGGGAGCTGTTTTTT. Translation: CASSRVDRGAGELFF.

This clone was detected only a few times. J is TRBJ1-5 and V is TRBV30; TRBD1 might be the D (6 bases). V lost 0 bases to trimming and J lost 7 bases, with 16 bases between them. The CDR3 consists of 15 residues. The germline V gene encodes CDR1 GTSNPN and CDR2 SVGIG (reference sequence). The CDR3 loop is CAWSVSWGPGQPQHF. In DNA, the CDR3 is TGTGCCTGGAGTGTGTCGTGGGGGCCGGGACAGCCCCAGCATTTT.

This clone was seen a few times. The chain employs TRBV19 and TRBJ2-1, with 13 bases fitting TRBD2. Germline lookup yields CDR1 LNHDA and CDR2 SQIVND (reference sequence). Trimming at V came to 7 bases and at J to 2 bases, leaving 5 bases not matched to a gene. The CDR3 loop spans 16 amino acids. The CDR3 is CASTKLAGGTYNEQFF. The DNA for the CDR3 is TGTGCCAGTACCAAACTAGCGGGAGGGACCTACAATGAGCAGTTCTTC.

This chain joins TRBV11-3 and TRBJ2-1; possible D gene TRBD2, 6 bases. CDR1 is SGHNT, CDR2 YENEEA, per germline. CDR3 size: 14 residues. Trimming shortened V by 4 bases and J by 4 bases, and 11 bases separated the two germline ends. The CDR3 sequence is CASSSSVRYNEQFF. CDR3 nucleotide sequence: TGTGCCAGCAGCTCTAGCGTAAGATACAATGAGCAGTTCTTC.

Only one count was recorded for this clone. The rearrangement uses TRBV4-2 and TRBJ2-1, with 8 positions matching TRBD2. V was pared by 0 bases and J by 4 bases, with 5 bases of the junction left unmatched. Looked up from germline, CDR1 is LGHNA and CDR2 is YNFKEQ. The CDR3 is 16 residues long. CDR3 DNA sequence: TGTGCCAGCAGCCAAGATGGTAGCGGGGAGTACAATGAGCAGTTCTTC. Amino acid sequence: CASSQDGSGEYNEQFF.

This clone was found once. This sequence joins TRBV7-2 and TRBJ2-1; TRBD2 matches at 7 bases. After removal of 2 bases from V and 4 bases from J, the junction contained 5 bases not matched to a gene. The CDR3 is 15 amino acids. Germline CDR1 and CDR2: SGHTA and FQGNSA. The DNA of the CDR3 is TGTGCCAGCAGCTTAAATAGCGGGCCTTACAATGAGCAGTTCTTC. Translated: CASSLNSGPYNEQFF. Full variable domain (remainder filled in from reference TRBV7-2 and TRBJ2-1): GAGVSQSPSNKVTEKGKDVELRCDPISGHTALYWYRQSLGQGLEFLIYFQGNSAPDKSGLPSDRFSAERTGGSVSTLTIQRTQQEDSAVYLCASSLNSGPYNEQFFGPGTRLTVL.

The chain couples TRBV30 to TRBJ1-4, with D possibly TRBD1 on 5 matching bases. Germline values: CDR1 GTSNPN, CDR2 SVGIG (reference sequence). The CDR3 has 13 amino acids. The V end was cut by 0 bases, the J end by 7 bases, with 9 bases between. The CDR3, as DNA: TGTGCCTGGAGTGTGGGGAGGGGTGAAAAACTGTTTTTT. Translated, it gives CAWSVGRGEKLFF.

The chain couples TRBV7-2 to TRBJ1-6, with D maybe TRBD1 (6 bases). Looked up from germline, CDR1 is SGHTA and CDR2 is FQGNSA. V was cut by 1 base and J by 8 bases, with 15 bases left in between. The CDR3 extends over 16 amino acids. The CDR3 DNA is TGTGCCAGCAGCTTAGTGGGGGGGCAGGGTGATTCACCCCTCCACTTT. It is translated as CASSLVGGQGDSPLHF.

The chain is built from TRBV4-3 and TRBJ2-3, with a tentative D call TRBD2 (6 bases). The V end lost 4 bases, the J end lost 6 bases, and 17 bases lay between the germline ends. The CDR3 loop spans 15 amino acids. Germline loops: CDR1 LGHNA, CDR2 YSLEER. The CDR3 DNA follows: TGCGCCAGCAGCCCGGGACTGGGTCCTTTCGATACGCAGTATTTT. Translating it yields CASSPGLGPFDTQYF.